The 28 T cell receptor beta chains in this list originate from one sample, sequenced in a study of regulatory T cells in long-lasting Graves disease. Indicated time point: persistent/refractory GD, antithyroid drugs over 5 years with positive TRAb. Making the TCR library involved RNA that had been extracted from PBMCs. Assembly of TCR beta libraries relied on iRepertoire HTBI primers together with Arm-PCR of CDR3 regions. TCRdb re-analysed the multiplex PCR reads in MiXCR, keeping a single row per CDR3 protein. The data hold roughly 300,000 distinct CDR3 sequences, with 22% observed a single time. Sample: peripheral blood mononuclear cells (PBMCs), taken when the disease was refractory, from a patient treated with antithyroid drugs. Source of these receptors: a female donor with Graves disease.

This clonotype appeared many times. This rearrangement joins TRBV2 to TRBJ1-1; 9 bases agree with TRBD1. With 7 bases clipped from V and 8 bases from J, the junction kept 8 bases outside the gene matches. Germline V gene data show CDR1 as SNHLY and CDR2 as FYNNEI. This CDR3 contains 13 residues. Here the CDR3 reads CASTRPGQGEAFF. The CDR3 DNA sequence: TGTGCCAGCACTCGACCGGGACAGGGAGAAGCTTTCTTT.

The chain couples TRBV24-1 to TRBJ2-2; D assignment may be TRBD1 or TRBD2 (5 bases each). CDR3 length: 16 residues. V lost 2 bases and J lost 0, with 9 bases in between. CDR1 KGHDR and CDR2 SFDVKD come from the germline V gene. The CDR3, as DNA: TGTGCCACCAGTGATTCAGGGACCTCGAACACCGGGGAGCTGTTTTTT. This translates into CATSDSGTSNTGELFF.

This clonotype was seen a few times. This chain connects TRBV6-1 to TRBJ2-5; 8 bases match TRBD2. The CDR3 is 21 amino acids. After removal of 7 bases from V and 5 bases from J, the junction contained 30 bases not matched to a gene. From germline, CDR1 is MNHNS and CDR2 SASEGT. This chain's CDR3 is CASTTVRGGPDEGQAAETQYF. In nucleotides, the CDR3 is TGTGCCAGCACTACGGTCCGGGGGGGACCAGACGAGGGGCAGGCGGCGGAGACCCAGTACTTC.

The table lists this clonotype with many counts. The genes are TRBV28 and TRBJ2-5; the match to TRBD2 covers 8 bases. Germline CDR1 reads MDHEN; CDR2 reads SYDVKM. The CDR3 is made up of 15 amino acids. The J segment lost 5 bases and the V segment lost 2 bases, leaving 7 bases of the junction unmatched. CDR3 DNA sequence: TGTGCCAGCAGTTTAGGGCGGGAGGTTCGGGAGACCCAGTACTTC. Translated, it gives CASSLGREVRETQYF.

This clonotype came up many times. This rearrangement joins TRBV2 to TRBJ2-7; D unresolved. The CDR3 extends over 14 amino acids. CDR1 and CDR2 (germline): SNHLY, FYNNEI. Trimming pared 2 bases from V and 3 bases from J, leaving 11 bases between. Here the CDR3 reads CASSEYASVYEQYF. CDR3 nucleotide sequence: TGTGCCAGCAGTGAATACGCTTCAGTCTACGAGCAGTACTTC.

This clonotype appeared a few times. The rearrangement uses TRBV6-2 or TRBV6-3 and TRBJ2-5; 7 bases map to TRBD1. The CDR3 consists of 14 residues. The V gene's germline CDR1 is MNHEY and CDR2 SVGEGT. The junction had 6 bases not matched to a gene; V was cut back by 6 bases and J by 2 bases. The CDR3 reads CASRSTGQQETQYF. CDR3 in DNA: TGTGCCAGCAGGTCGACGGGACAGCAAGAGACCCAGTACTTC.

This clonotype was picked up many times. The chain is built from TRBV2 and TRBJ2-2, with no clear D. Germline V gene data show CDR1 as SNHLY and CDR2 as FYNNEI. The CDR3 is 15 amino acids. Trimming shortened V by 7 bases and J by 0 bases, and 12 bases separated the two germline ends. CDR3 in amino acids: CASIGESANTGELFF. In DNA, the CDR3 is TGTGCCAGCATTGGAGAGTCCGCGAACACCGGGGAGCTGTTTTTT.

This clonotype appeared a few times. The chain employs TRBV29-1 and TRBJ2-7; TRBD2 matches at 7 bases. Trimming at V came to 4 bases and at J to 4 bases, leaving 22 bases not matched to a gene. Germline CDR1 is SQVTM and CDR2 is ANQGSEA. The length of the CDR3 is 18 residues. The CDR3 region is CSVGAGRNKEGQWYEQYF. The CDR3 coding sequence is TGCAGCGTTGGAGCGGGACGGAATAAGGAGGGCCAGTGGTACGAGCAGTACTTC.

This clonotype was detected only a few times. The rearrangement joins TRBV12-3 or TRBV12-4 to TRBJ1-1; D is uncertain. The CDR3 runs 16 residues. V was clipped by 6 bases and J by 1 base, with 18 bases between them. CDR3 coding DNA: TGTGCCAGCAGCTCCCCGAAAAGTAAAACGAACACTGAAGCTTTCTTT. Amino acids: CASSSPKSKTNTEAFF.

Worth noting for this clonotype: It differs at one base from a far larger clone, so likely a read error. The V and J genes are TRBV6-2 or TRBV6-3 and TRBJ1-4; no reliable D call. This CDR3 comprises 14 residues. In germline, CDR1 is MNHEY, CDR2 SVGEGT. With 5 bases removed from V and 0 bases from J, the gap between germline ends came to 7 bases. The DNA of the CDR3 is TGTGCCAGCAGTAAAGTAGCAACTAATGAAAAACTGTTTTTT. As protein: CASSKVATNEKLFF.

There are many counts of this clonotype. This chain links TRBV28 with TRBJ1-4; D may be TRBD1 (5 bases). The CDR3 extends over 14 amino acids. Per the germline V gene, CDR1 is MDHEN and CDR2 is SYDVKM. Trimming removed 4 bases from V and 5 bases from J, with 11 bases in between. This chain's CDR3 is CASSSGTENEKLFF. In DNA form, the CDR3 reads TGTGCCAGCAGTTCCGGGACGGAGAATGAAAAACTGTTTTTT. Using reference TRBV28 and TRBJ1-4 for the parts outside the CDR3, the full variable domain is DVKVTQSSRYLVKRTGEKVFLECVQDMDHENMFWYRQDPGLGLRLIYFSYDVKMKEKGDIPEGYSVSREKKERFSLILESASTNQTSMYLCASSSGTENEKLFFGSGTQLSVL.

This clonotype was recorded many times. The genes are TRBV27 and TRBJ1-6; 9 bases agree with TRBD1. Germline V gene data show CDR1 as MNHEY and CDR2 as SMNVEV (reference sequence). J was trimmed by 11 bases and V by 5 bases; bases with no gene match: 13. CDR3 length: 16 residues. This CDR3 reads CASSRRTGTGRAPLHF. In DNA, the CDR3 is TGTGCCAGCAGTCGCCGTACCGGGACAGGGAGAGCACCCCTCCACTTT.

This clonotype has ten or more counts. The chain uses TRBV3-1 and TRBJ1-1, with D tentatively TRBD1 (5 bases). The V gene lost 3 bases and the J gene lost 2 bases, with 10 bases spanning the gap. The CDR3 is 14 amino acids. The germline CDR1 and CDR2 sequences are LGHDT and YNNKEL (reference sequence). The CDR3 DNA is TGTGCCAGCAGCCAGGGGCATACAAACACTGAAGCTTTCTTT. Translated, it gives CASSQGHTNTEAFF.

The V gene is TRBV2, the J gene TRBJ2-7, with a weak D call TRBD1 (6 bases). CDR1 is SNHLY, CDR2 FYNNEI, per germline. This CDR3 has 14 residues. Trimming shortened V by 3 bases and J by 6 bases, and 15 bases separated the two germline ends. CDR3 loop: CASSEVRGPPEQYF. The DNA of the CDR3 is TGTGCCAGCAGTGAGGTCAGGGGCCCTCCCGAGCAGTACTTC.

This clonotype turned up a few times. The chain joins TRBV6-1 to TRBJ2-5; D may correspond to TRBD1 or TRBD2 (5 bases each). The CDR3 has 11 residues. Trimming pared 11 bases from V and 5 bases from J, leaving 12 bases between. The germline V gene encodes CDR1 MNHNS and CDR2 SASEGT. The CDR3 coding sequence is TGTGCCGGGGGAGCAAGGGAGACCCAGTACTTC. Encoded protein: CAGGARETQYF.

There are many counts of this clonotype. The chain carries TRBV20-1 and TRBJ2-7; TRBD1 matches 7 bases. V trimming: 6 bases; J trimming: 3 bases; junction bases outside the gene matches: 8. The CDR3 spans 13 residues. The germline V gene encodes CDR1 DFQATT and CDR2 SNEGSKA (reference sequence). The CDR3 nucleotides read TGCAGTGCCACGGGACAGCGAGACTACGAGCAGTACTTC. Amino acids: CSATGQRDYEQYF.

The V call is TRBV27, the J call TRBJ2-4; 9 bases are a match to TRBD2. Unmatched junction bases numbered 17, after V lost 8 bases and J lost 6 bases. The CDR3 has 17 residues. The germline CDR1 and CDR2 sequences are MNHEY and SMNVEV (reference sequence). This chain's CDR3 is CASGKGGAGGPLNIQYF. Written as DNA, the CDR3 is TGTGCCAGCGGGAAGGGTGGCGCGGGAGGGCCTTTAAACATTCAGTACTTC.

Concerning this clonotype itself: Being one base from a much bigger clone, this may be a read error. The chain couples TRBV20-1 to TRBJ2-7; 8 bases line up with TRBD2. V was clipped by 5 bases and J by 0 bases; unmatched bases: 9. The germline V gene encodes CDR1 DFQATT and CDR2 SNEGSKA (reference sequence). The CDR3 contains 15 residues. For the CDR3, the DNA is TGCAGTGCTTCGGGAGCGGGAGATCCCTCCTACGAGCAGTACTTC. Translated: CSASGAGDPSYEQYF.

This clonotype was observed a handful of times. The chain uses TRBV6-2 or TRBV6-3 and TRBJ2-7, with 8 bases identical to TRBD2. CDR1 and CDR2 from the germline V gene are MNHEY and SVGEGT. Losses at the gene ends were 0 bases for V and 2 bases for J; bases not matched to a gene: 6. The CDR3 length is 16 residues. CDR3 nucleotides: TGTGCCAGCAGTTACTCGGGGGTAGCGGGACCCTACGAGCAGTACTTC. Its protein is CASSYSGVAGPYEQYF.

This clonotype has ten or more counts. The chain combines TRBV6-1 with TRBJ2-7; D not certain. This CDR3 contains 13 residues. V lost 8 bases and J lost 4, with 15 bases in between. Germline values: CDR1 MNHNS, CDR2 SASEGT. The CDR3 loop is CASSQVLGYEQYF. CDR3 DNA sequence: TGTGCCAGCTCGCAGGTCCTAGGATACGAGCAGTACTTC.

There are a few counts of this clonotype. The rearrangement joins TRBV20-1 to TRBJ1-2; a possible D gene is TRBD1 (6 bases). Germline loops: CDR1 DFQATT, CDR2 SNEGSKA (reference sequence). The CDR3 covers 14 residues. The V end lost 1 base, the J end lost 2 bases, and 11 bases lay between the germline ends. The CDR3 nucleotides are TGCAGTGCTAGAGGGAGGAGGGGGAACTATGGCTACACCTTC. The encoded protein is CSARGRRGNYGYTF.

This clonotype has just a few counts. The rearrangement joins TRBV7-2 to TRBJ2-5; D is undetermined. Germline CDR1 SGHTA, CDR2 FQGNSA. The CDR3 contains 15 residues. V was cut by 4 bases and J by 2 bases, with 14 bases left in between. Here the CDR3 reads CASSWFGQLQETQYF. CDR3 coding DNA: TGTGCCAGCAGCTGGTTCGGGCAGCTACAAGAGACCCAGTACTTC.

V is TRBV9 and J is TRBJ1-5, with D perhaps TRBD1 (5 bases). V was cut by 0 bases and J by 0 bases, with 7 bases left in between. Germline CDR1 SGDLS, CDR2 YYNGEE. The CDR3 is 15 residues long. CDR3 sequence: CASSVEGISNQPQHF. The CDR3 region has the DNA TGTGCCAGCAGCGTAGAGGGGATTAGCAATCAGCCCCAGCATTTT.

The V gene is TRBV6-1, the J gene TRBJ2-7, with D maybe TRBD2 (6 bases). V lost 6 bases to trimming and J lost 2 bases, with 29 bases between them. Germline V CDR1 and CDR2: MNHNS, SASEGT. This CDR3 contains 19 residues. The CDR3, as DNA: TGTGCCAGCAGCCGTGGAGGAGGGGCAAGCGCAGGATCGACCTACGAGCAGTACTTC. Translation gives CASSRGGGASAGSTYEQYF.

Comments on this clonotype: A much larger clone differs from this one at a single base, so this may be a read error. The chain uses TRBV6-1 and TRBJ1-1; TRBD1 matches at 10 bases. This CDR3 contains 12 residues. CDR1 and CDR2 (germline): MNHNS, SASEGT. DNA for the CDR3: TGTGCCAGCAGCCAAGGACAGGGGGAAGCTCTCTTT. This codes for CASSQGQGEALF.

This clonotype was detected many times. The CDR3 loop is CASSDIHQGLSTYEQYF. The CDR3 DNA reads as TGTGCCAGCAGCGACATACACCAGGGGTTATCGACCTACGAGCAGTACTTC. The V call is TRBV7-9, the J call TRBJ2-7; possibly TRBD1 for D (6 bases). Germline CDR1 is SEHNR and CDR2 is FQNEAQ (reference sequence). Trimming took 5 bases from V and 2 from J, leaving 22 bases between them. This CDR3 is 17 amino acids long.

This clonotype was counted many times. The chain links TRBV5-6 to TRBJ1-1; no definite D call. This CDR3 contains 14 residues. Looked up from germline, CDR1 is SGHDT and CDR2 is YYEEEE. V gave up 0 bases and J gave up 1 base, with 7 bases separating them. CDR3 residues: CASSLGPENTEAFF. The DNA of the CDR3 is TGTGCCAGCAGCTTGGGGCCAGAGAACACTGAAGCTTTCTTT.

The chain's CDR3 is CASSPGTDTGELFF. The DNA for the CDR3 is TGTGCCAGCAGCCCTGGGACTGACACCGGGGAGCTGTTTTTT. This chain connects TRBV7-3 to TRBJ2-2, with D perhaps matching TRBD2 (6 bases). V lost 5 bases to trimming and J lost 3 bases, with 10 bases between them. The CDR3 is 14 amino acids. Germline V gene sequence: CDR1 SGHTA, CDR2 FQGTGA.